Sequencing of this TCR beta chain was carried out in a study of breast tumors, draining lymph nodes, adjacent tissues. Samples came from axillary lymph nodes draining the breast cancer. Whole-study results and caveats: That most tumor T cells come from lymph nodes remained unproven. The data were judged consistent with most tumor T cells coming from lymph node and expanding in tumor.

TCRdb re-called the multiplex PCR reads with MiXCR, one entry per CDR3 protein. The sample contains about 270,000 distinct CDR3 sequences, around 31% of which appear only once. At least ten counts were recorded for this clonotype. Its antigen is not identified. The TCR sequence derives from a female donor with breast cancer. Some clones in this sample may be carry-over from other donors' samples. Sequencing was done on a sample of axillary lymph node tissue.

The CDR3 sequence is CASSDSFEQFF. Here the CDR3 DNA reads TGTGCCAGCAGTGATTCTTTTGAGCAGTTCTTC. The chain recombines TRBV6-1 with TRBJ2-1; no reliable D call. Trimming took 3 bases from V and 9 from J, leaving 6 bases between them. Germline CDR1 is MNHNS and CDR2 is SASEGT. This CDR3 comprises 11 residues.